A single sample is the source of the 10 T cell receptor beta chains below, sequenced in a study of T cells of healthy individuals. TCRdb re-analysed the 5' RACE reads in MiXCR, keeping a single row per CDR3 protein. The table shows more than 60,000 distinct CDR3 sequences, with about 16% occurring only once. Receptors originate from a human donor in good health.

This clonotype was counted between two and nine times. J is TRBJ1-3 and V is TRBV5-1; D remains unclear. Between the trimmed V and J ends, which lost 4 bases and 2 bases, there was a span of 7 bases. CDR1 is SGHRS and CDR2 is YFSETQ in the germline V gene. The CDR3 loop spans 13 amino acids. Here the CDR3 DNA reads TGCGCCAGCAGCGAACCGACTGGAAACACCATATATTTT. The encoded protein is CASSEPTGNTIYF.

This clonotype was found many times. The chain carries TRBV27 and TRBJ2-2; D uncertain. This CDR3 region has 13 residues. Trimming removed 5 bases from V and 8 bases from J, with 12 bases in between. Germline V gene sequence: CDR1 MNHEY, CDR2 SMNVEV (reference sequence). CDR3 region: CASSNTATGELFF. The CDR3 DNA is TGTGCCAGCAGTAATACCGCCACGGGGGAGCTGTTTTTT.

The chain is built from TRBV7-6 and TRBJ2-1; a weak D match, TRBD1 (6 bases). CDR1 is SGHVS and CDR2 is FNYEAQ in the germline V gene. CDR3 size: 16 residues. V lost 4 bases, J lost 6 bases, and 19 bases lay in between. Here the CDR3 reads CASSSPYRVRANEQFF. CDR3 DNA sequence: TGTGCCAGCAGCTCCCCCTACAGGGTTAGGGCCAATGAGCAGTTCTTC.

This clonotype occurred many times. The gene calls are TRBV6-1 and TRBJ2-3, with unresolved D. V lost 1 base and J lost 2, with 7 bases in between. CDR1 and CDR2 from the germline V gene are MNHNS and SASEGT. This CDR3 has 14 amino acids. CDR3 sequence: CASSEGDDTDTQYF. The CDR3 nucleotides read TGTGCCAGCAGTGAAGGGGATGACACAGATACGCAGTATTTT.

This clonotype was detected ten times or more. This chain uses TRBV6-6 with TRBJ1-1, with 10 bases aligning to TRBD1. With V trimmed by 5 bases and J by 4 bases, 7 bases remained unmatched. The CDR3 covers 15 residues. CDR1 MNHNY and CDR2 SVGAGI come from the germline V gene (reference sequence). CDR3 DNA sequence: TGTGCCAGCAGTGGCCCGACAGGGGGCGGCACTGAAGCTTTCTTT. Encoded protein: CASSGPTGGGTEAFF.

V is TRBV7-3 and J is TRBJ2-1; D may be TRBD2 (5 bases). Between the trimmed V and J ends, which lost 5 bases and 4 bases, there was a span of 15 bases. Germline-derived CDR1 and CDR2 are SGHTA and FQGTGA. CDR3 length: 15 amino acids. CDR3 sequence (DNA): TGTGCCAGCAGCCCCTTTGCGGGTGCTTACAATGAGCAGTTCTTC. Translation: CASSPFAGAYNEQFF.

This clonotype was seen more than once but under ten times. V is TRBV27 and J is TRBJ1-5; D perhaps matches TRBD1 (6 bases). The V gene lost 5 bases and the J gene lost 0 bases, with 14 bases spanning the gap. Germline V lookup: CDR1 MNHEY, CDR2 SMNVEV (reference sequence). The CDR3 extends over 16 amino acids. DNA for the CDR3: TGTGCCAGCAGTCCATCACAGGGTTATAGCAATCAGCCCCAGCATTTT. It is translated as CASSPSQGYSNQPQHF.

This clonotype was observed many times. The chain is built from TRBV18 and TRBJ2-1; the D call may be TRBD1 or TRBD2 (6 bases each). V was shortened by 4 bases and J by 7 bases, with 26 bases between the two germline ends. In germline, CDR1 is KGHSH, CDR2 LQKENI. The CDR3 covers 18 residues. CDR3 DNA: TGTGCCAGCTCACGCCTTGGGGGGCAAGGGACTGGAGCAAATGAGCAGTTCTTC. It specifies CASSRLGGQGTGANEQFF. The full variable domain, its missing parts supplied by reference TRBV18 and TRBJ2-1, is NAGVMQNPRHLVRRRGQEARLRCSPMKGHSHVYWYRQLPEEGLKFMVYLQKENIIDESGMPKERFSAEFPKEGPSILRIQQVVRGDSAAYFCASSRLGGQGTGANEQFFGPGTRLTVL.

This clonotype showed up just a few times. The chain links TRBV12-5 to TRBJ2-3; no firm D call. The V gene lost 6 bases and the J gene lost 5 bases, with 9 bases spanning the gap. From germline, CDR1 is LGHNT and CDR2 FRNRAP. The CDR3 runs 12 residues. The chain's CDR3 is CASGQKGDTQYF. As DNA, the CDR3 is TGTGCTAGTGGCCAGAAGGGAGATACGCAGTATTTT.

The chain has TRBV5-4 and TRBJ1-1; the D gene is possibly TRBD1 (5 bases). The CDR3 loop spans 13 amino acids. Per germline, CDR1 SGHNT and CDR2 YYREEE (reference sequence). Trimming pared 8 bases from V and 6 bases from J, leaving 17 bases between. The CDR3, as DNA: TGTGCCAGTTCAAGGGGAGGAGGCCCTGAAGCTTTCTTT. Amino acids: CASSRGGGPEAFF.